The 25 T cell receptor beta chains presented below share a single source sample, sequenced in a study of yellow fever vaccine responses in identical twins listed by TCRdb under 2018. Library preparation was by RT-PCR. The instrument given in TCRdb is Illumina HiSeq 2500. TCRdb's own reprocessing of the public reads used fastp at Q25 and MiXCR and kept productive beta chains. Rows matching on CDR3 protein sequence are summarized as one entry with the most common DNA and genes. The sample table holds approximately 16,000 distinct CDR3 sequences, of which around 83% were seen once. 1.8% of the sample belongs to the ten largest clones. The sequenced sample was T cells from blood (PBMCs), unsorted or a sorted subset (not recorded which), obtained before or after yellow fever vaccination (not recorded which). The source is a woman aged 18-29 years who received the yellow fever vaccine. Donor details come from another sample of the same person, matched by shared clones.

The chain has TRBV20-1 and TRBJ2-3; the match to TRBD2 covers 8 bases. The CDR3 covers 14 residues. Germline lookup yields CDR1 DFQATT and CDR2 SNEGSKA (reference sequence). Germline trimming cut 5 bases from V and 0 bases from J; bases unmatched to any gene: 4. This CDR3 reads CSASGGASTDTQYF. In DNA, the CDR3 is TGCAGTGCTTCCGGGGGGGCGAGCACAGATACGCAGTATTTT.

This chain connects TRBV29-1 to TRBJ2-7; TRBD1 matches 8 bases. Germline V gene data show CDR1 as SQVTM and CDR2 as ANQGSEA. After removal of 4 bases from V and 1 base from J, the junction contained 0 bases not matched to a gene. The CDR3 is 12 amino acids. CDR3 sequence (DNA): TGCAGCGTTGGGACAGGGTCCTACGAGCAGTACTTC. Residues: CSVGTGSYEQYF.

The table lists this clonotype with a count of one. The chain couples TRBV6-2 or TRBV6-3 to TRBJ2-1; TRBD1 agrees at 10 bases. There are 15 residues in the CDR3. Trimming at V came to 6 bases and at J to 4 bases, leaving 6 bases not matched to a gene. Germline V lookup: CDR1 MNHEY, CDR2 SVGEGT. This CDR3 reads CASSPGQGGYNEQFF. CDR3 in DNA: TGTGCCAGCAGCCCCGGACAGGGGGGGTACAATGAGCAGTTCTTC.

The chain recombines TRBV4-3 with TRBJ2-1; no reliable D call. The CDR3 extends over 13 amino acids. Trimming took off 0 bases at V and 6 bases at J, with 6 bases between the two ends. CDR1 LGHNA and CDR2 YSLEER come from the germline V gene. The CDR3 DNA is TGCGCCAGCAGCCAAGACATAAGCAATGAGCAGTTCTTC. Translated: CASSQDISNEQFF.

The CDR3 here is CASSFGQGAQPQHF. The CDR3 DNA reads as TGTGCCAGCAGCTTCGGGCAGGGGGCGCAGCCCCAGCATTTT. The gene calls are TRBV11-1 and TRBJ1-5; 8 bases fit TRBD1. Germline assignment: CDR1 SGHAT and CDR2 FQDESV (reference sequence). There are 14 residues in the CDR3. Germline trimming cut 3 bases from V and 7 bases from J; bases unmatched to any gene: 5.

This clonotype was observed a single time. V usage is TRBV20-1 and J usage is TRBJ2-3, with 11 positions matching TRBD2. This CDR3 has 16 amino acids. J lost 4 bases, V lost 1 base, and 7 bases had no gene match. Germline V gene data show CDR1 as DFQATT and CDR2 as SNEGSKA (reference sequence). The chain's CDR3 is CSARGLAGIGPDTQYF. The CDR3 region has the DNA TGCAGTGCTAGAGGACTAGCGGGGATTGGTCCAGATACGCAGTATTTT.

The rearrangement joins TRBV2 to TRBJ2-5; D might be TRBD1 or TRBD2, each matching 5 bases. The CDR3 totals 14 residues. The V end was cut by 6 bases, the J end by 5 bases, with 16 bases between. Germline V gene lookup returns CDR1 SNHLY and CDR2 FYNNEI. Written as DNA, the CDR3 is TGTGCCAGCAGAGACGGACATCGAGGGGAGACCCAGTACTTC. Translated: CASRDGHRGETQYF.

The chain recombines TRBV9 with TRBJ1-1, with unresolved D. V shed 3 bases and J shed 5 bases, with 14 bases lying between them. The length of the CDR3 is 14 residues. In germline, CDR1 is SGDLS, CDR2 YYNGEE. The CDR3 nucleotides are TGTGCCAGCAGCGAAAAGGGAGAAATGACTGAAGCTTTCTTT. Amino acids: CASSEKGEMTEAFF.

V and J are TRBV27 and TRBJ2-1, with 14 bases matching TRBD2. The CDR3 extends over 14 amino acids. The germline V gene has CDR1 MNHEY and CDR2 SMNVEV (reference sequence). V shed 10 bases and J 12 bases; nucleotides not matched to a gene: 11. CDR3 DNA sequence: TGTGCCACCCTAGTCCCCGGGACTAGCGGGGGGCAGTTCTTC. Amino acids: CATLVPGTSGGQFF.

This clonotype was counted once. The rearrangement joins TRBV3-1 to TRBJ1-1; D gene unclear. Germline V lookup: CDR1 LGHDT, CDR2 YNNKEL (reference sequence). The CDR3 sequence is 15 residues long. V lost 1 base and J lost 2, with 11 bases in between. Here the CDR3 DNA reads TGTGCCAGCAGCCAAGCCTCGGCAGCCAACACTGAAGCTTTCTTT. Amino acids: CASSQASAANTEAFF.

V and J are TRBV6-1 and TRBJ2-3, with D possibly matching TRBD2 (5 bases). V dropped 10 bases and J dropped 0 bases, with 20 bases sitting between them. Germline assignment: CDR1 MNHNS and CDR2 SASEGT. The length of the CDR3 is 16 residues. This chain's CDR3 is CATSPSFTASTDTQYF. CDR3 DNA sequence: TGTGCCACCTCACCTAGCTTTACCGCTAGCACAGATACGCAGTATTTT.

The sample holds a few counts of this clonotype. The gene calls are TRBV7-2 and TRBJ2-7; D unclear. V was clipped by 1 base and J by 0 bases, with 4 bases between them. Germline CDR1 is SGHTA and CDR2 is FQGNSA. CDR3 length equals 13 residues. CDR3 region: CASSLGISYEQYF. CDR3 bases: TGTGCCAGCAGCTTAGGTATCTCCTACGAGCAGTACTTC.

CDR3 in amino acids: CASMGSGDGDNEQFF. DNA for the CDR3: TGCGCCAGCATGGGGTCAGGGGACGGGGACAATGAGCAGTTCTTC. The chain combines TRBV4-1 with TRBJ2-1; a possible D gene is TRBD1 (6 bases). Per the germline V gene, CDR1 is MGHRA and CDR2 is YSYEKL. The V end lost 7 bases, the J end lost 5 bases, and 18 bases lay between the germline ends. The CDR3 has 15 amino acids.

The chain employs TRBV28 and TRBJ2-7; D uncertain. V was shortened by 7 bases and J by 3 bases, with 7 bases between the two germline ends. This CDR3 is 11 amino acids long. The germline V gene encodes CDR1 MDHEN and CDR2 SYDVKM. The CDR3 DNA is TGTGCCAGCACCTCTTTCTACGAGCAGTACTTC. It codes for CASTSFYEQYF. The variable domain in full, with the rest retrieved from reference TRBV28 and TRBJ2-7, is DVKVTQSSRYLVKRTGEKVFLECVQDMDHENMFWYRQDPGLGLRLIYFSYDVKMKEKGDIPEGYSVSREKKERFSLILESASTNQTSMYLCASTSFYEQYFGPGTRLTVT.

As regards this clonotype: A junction end diverges from the germline sequence, so it may reflect a read error. This rearrangement joins TRBV7-7 to TRBJ2-5, with D possibly matching TRBD2 (5 bases). The germline CDR1 and CDR2 sequences are SSHAT and FNYEAQ (reference sequence). This CDR3 has 14 amino acids. CDR3 region: CASSPKRVGETQYF. The CDR3 region has the DNA TGTGCTAGCAGCCCTAAGAGGGTCGGGGAGACCCAGTACTTC. The complete variable domain, with remaining parts taken from reference TRBV7-7 and TRBJ2-5, reads GAGVSQSPRYKVTKRGQDVTLRCDPISSHATLYWYQQALGQGPEFLTYFNYEAQPDKSGLPSDRFSAERPEGSISTLTIQRTEQRDSAMYRCASSPKRVGETQYFGPGTRLLVL.

In DNA form, the CDR3 reads TGCAGCGTGAAAGGAAGCTCCTACGAGCAGTACTTC. The encoded protein is CSVKGSSYEQYF. V usage is TRBV29-1 and J usage is TRBJ2-7; D ambiguous. The germline V gene has CDR1 SQVTM and CDR2 ANQGSEA. CDR3 size: 12 residues. Trimming shortened V by 6 bases and J by 0 bases, and 9 bases separated the two germline ends.

V usage is TRBV29-1 and J usage is TRBJ2-1; TRBD1 matches 7 bases. This CDR3 is built from 13 residues. After removal of 1 base from V and 8 bases from J, the junction contained 5 bases not matched to a gene. The germline V gene has CDR1 SQVTM and CDR2 ANQGSEA. The CDR3 spells CSVEGGQTHEQFF. The CDR3 coding sequence is TGCAGCGTTGAAGGGGGACAGACCCATGAGCAGTTCTTC.

This clonotype was picked up a small number of times. The junction differs from germline at one of its ends, possibly a read error. The chain links TRBV29-1 to TRBJ2-2; TRBD2 matches 13 bases. CDR3 size: 14 residues. CDR1 is SQVTM, CDR2 ANQGSEA, per germline. Here the CDR3 reads CSVSGLAGAGELFF. The CDR3 nucleotides are TGCAGCGTCTCAGGACTAGCGGGAGCCGGGGAGTTGTTTTTT.

V gene TRBV6-1 combines with J gene TRBJ2-7; 9 positions agree with TRBD2. Germline CDR1 MNHNS, CDR2 SASEGT. This CDR3 is 14 amino acids long. V shed 6 bases and J 1 base; nucleotides not matched to a gene: 4. CDR3 coding DNA: TGTGCCAGCAGGACTAGCGGTCGATCCTACGAGCAGTACTTC. This sequence encodes CASRTSGRSYEQYF.

This clonotype was seen only a few times. The J gene is TRBJ2-7, the V gene TRBV10-3; no reliable D call. The CDR3 is 12 amino acids. V lost 7 bases and J 0 bases, leaving 7 bases between the germline ends. CDR1 is ENHRY, CDR2 SYGVKD, per germline. CDR3 loop: CAIMNSSYEQYF. Here the CDR3 DNA reads TGTGCCATCATGAACAGCTCCTACGAGCAGTACTTC.

The V gene is TRBV28, the J gene TRBJ2-7; D call uncertain. The CDR3 length is 14 residues. Trimming removed 3 bases at V and 2 bases at J, with 11 bases between. Germline-derived CDR1 and CDR2 are MDHEN and SYDVKM. The CDR3 loop reads CASSFLGVAYEQYF. The CDR3 region has the DNA TGTGCCAGCAGTTTTCTTGGCGTAGCCTACGAGCAGTACTTC.

The V gene is TRBV6-1, the J gene TRBJ2-5; 7 nucleotides match TRBD1. V lost 6 bases and J lost 5; bases outside the gene matches: 9. There are 14 residues in the CDR3. CDR1 and CDR2 from the germline V gene are MNHNS and SASEGT. In DNA, the CDR3 is TGTGCCAGCAGGCCTACAGGGGCCAGGGAGACCCAGTACTTC. This sequence encodes CASRPTGARETQYF.

The CDR3 coding sequence is TGCAGCGTTGAAGACCCCAAACGGGAACAAGAGACCCAGTACTTC. Encoded protein: CSVEDPKREQETQYF. The genes are TRBV29-1 and TRBJ2-5, with D possibly being TRBD2 (5 bases). The V gene's germline CDR1 is SQVTM and CDR2 ANQGSEA. The CDR3 consists of 15 residues. The V end was cut by 0 bases, the J end by 2 bases, with 13 bases between.

This sequence joins TRBV7-9 and TRBJ2-7, with 8 bases aligning to TRBD2. This CDR3 has 14 amino acids. Trimming removed 2 bases from V and 3 bases from J; junction bases left unmatched: 3. CDR1 is SEHNR and CDR2 is FQNEAQ in the germline V gene (reference sequence). CDR3 sequence reads: CASSLPAGGYEQYF. The CDR3 DNA reads as TGTGCCAGCAGCTTACCGGCGGGGGGCTACGAGCAGTACTTC.

V and J are TRBV4-1 and TRBJ2-1, with 8 positions matching TRBD2. CDR1 and CDR2 (germline): MGHRA, YSYEKL. Losses at the gene ends were 0 bases for V and 7 bases for J; bases not matched to a gene: 14. The CDR3 length is 18 residues. In nucleotides, the CDR3 is TGCGCCAGCAGCCAAGATGCTCTTACTCAACTAGCGGAGAATGAGCAGTTCTTC. Encoded protein: CASSQDALTQLAENEQFF.